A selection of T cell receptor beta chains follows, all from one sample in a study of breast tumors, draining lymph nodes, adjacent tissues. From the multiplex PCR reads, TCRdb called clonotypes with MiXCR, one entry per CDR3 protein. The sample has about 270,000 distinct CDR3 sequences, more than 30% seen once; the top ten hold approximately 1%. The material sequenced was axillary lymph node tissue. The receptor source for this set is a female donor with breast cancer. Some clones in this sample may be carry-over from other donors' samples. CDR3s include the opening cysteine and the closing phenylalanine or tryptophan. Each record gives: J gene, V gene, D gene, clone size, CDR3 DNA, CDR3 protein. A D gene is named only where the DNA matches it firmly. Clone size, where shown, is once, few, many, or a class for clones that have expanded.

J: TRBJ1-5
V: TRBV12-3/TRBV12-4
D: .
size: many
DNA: TGTGCCAGCAGTTTGCGGGGAAGTCAGCCCCAGCATTTT
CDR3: CASSLRGSQPQHF

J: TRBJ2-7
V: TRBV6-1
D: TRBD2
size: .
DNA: TGTGCCAGCAGCCGACTAGCGGGAGGGCCCTACGAGCAGTACTTC
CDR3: CASSRLAGGPYEQYF

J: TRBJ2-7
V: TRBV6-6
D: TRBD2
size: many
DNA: TGTGCCAGCAGTCTTAGGACCGCGGGACTAGCCAAGCAGTACTTC
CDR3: CASSLRTAGLAKQYF

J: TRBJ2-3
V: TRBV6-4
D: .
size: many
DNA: TGTGCCAGCAGCGCCGGGACCCCGACAGATACGCAGTATTTT
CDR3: CASSAGTPTDTQYF

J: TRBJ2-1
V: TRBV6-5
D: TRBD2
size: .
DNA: TGTGCCAGCAGTCCACGGGGGGATACCTTTACTTTGAGCTACAATGAGCAGTTCTTC
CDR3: CASSPRGDTFTLSYNEQFF

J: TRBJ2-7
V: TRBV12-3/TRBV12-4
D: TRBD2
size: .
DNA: TGTGCCAGCAGTTTTAGCGGGAGTCTCTACGGGCAGTACTTC
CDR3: CASSFSGSLYGQYF

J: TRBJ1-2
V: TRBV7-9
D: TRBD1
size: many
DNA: TGTGCCAGCCGAGGGGGCCGGGAGGCCTACACCTTC
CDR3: CASRGGREAYTF

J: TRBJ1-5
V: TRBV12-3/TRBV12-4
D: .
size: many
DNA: TGTGCCAGCAGTTCAAGGGGTAGCAATCAGCCCCAGCATTTT
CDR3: CASSSRGSNQPQHF

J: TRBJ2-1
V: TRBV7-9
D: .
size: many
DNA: TGTGCCAGCAGCTTAGAACCCACTAGGGACAATGAGCAGTTCTTC
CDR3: CASSLEPTRDNEQFF

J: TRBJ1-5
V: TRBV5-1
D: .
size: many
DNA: TGCGCCAGCAGCTTGGGGATGACAGGTTATAGCAATCAGCCCCAGCATTTT
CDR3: CASSLGMTGYSNQPQHF

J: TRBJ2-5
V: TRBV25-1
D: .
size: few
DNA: TGTGCCAGCTCACCAACTCAGGTCCAAGAGACCCAGTACTTC
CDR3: CASSPTQVQETQYF

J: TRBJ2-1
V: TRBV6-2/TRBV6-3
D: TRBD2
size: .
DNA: TGTGCCAGCAGTTTCCTAGCGGGAGATGGTAATGAGCAGTTCTTC
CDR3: CASSFLAGDGNEQFF

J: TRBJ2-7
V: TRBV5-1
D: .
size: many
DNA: TGCGCCAGCAGCTGGGGGGGCGGGTCGGCGCGGAGCGAGCAGTACTTC
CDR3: CASSWGGGSARSEQYF

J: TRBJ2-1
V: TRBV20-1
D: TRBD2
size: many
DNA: TGCAGTGCTAGAGATCCCGGGACTAGTCCCAATGAGCAGTTCTTC
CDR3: CSARDPGTSPNEQFF

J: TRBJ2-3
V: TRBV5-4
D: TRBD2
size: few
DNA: TGTGCCAGCAGCCCGGGGGGGTGGCAGCTCACAGGTACGCAGTATTTT
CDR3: CASSPGGWQLTGTQYF

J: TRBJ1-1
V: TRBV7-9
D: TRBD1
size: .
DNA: TGTGCCAGCAGCGTCGACAGGGCCGTCACTGAAGCTTTCTTT
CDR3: CASSVDRAVTEAFF

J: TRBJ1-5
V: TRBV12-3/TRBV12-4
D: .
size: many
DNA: TGTGCCAGCACCTCGGACTTACCGAACAATCAGCCCCAGCATTTT
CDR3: CASTSDLPNNQPQHF

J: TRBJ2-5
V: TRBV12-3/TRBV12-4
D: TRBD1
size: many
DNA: TGTGCCAGCAGAAGGGCAGGGGGAGAGACCCAGTACTTC
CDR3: CASRRAGGETQYF

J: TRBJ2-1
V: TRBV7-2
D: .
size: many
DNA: TGTGCCAGCAGCCCCAGACTAGTTGTAAATGAGCAGTTCTTC
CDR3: CASSPRLVVNEQFF

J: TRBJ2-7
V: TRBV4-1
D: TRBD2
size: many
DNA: TGCGCCAGCAGCCAAGATATCCTGCGAAGGGACTACTCCTACGAGCAGTACTTC
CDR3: CASSQDILRRDYSYEQYF

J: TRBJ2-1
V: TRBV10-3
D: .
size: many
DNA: TGTGCCATCAGTGAGTCGTACGTCGGGGACAAATTATACAATGAGCAGTTCTTC
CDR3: CAISESYVGDKLYNEQFF

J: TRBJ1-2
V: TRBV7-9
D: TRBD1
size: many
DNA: TGTGCCAGCAGCTTGCAGGGGGTACTATATGGCTACACCTTC
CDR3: CASSLQGVLYGYTF

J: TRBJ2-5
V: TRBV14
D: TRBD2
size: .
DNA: TGCGCCAGCAGCCGAGCTTCGGGACTAGCGACGGAGACCCAGTACTTC
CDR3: CASSRASGLATETQYF

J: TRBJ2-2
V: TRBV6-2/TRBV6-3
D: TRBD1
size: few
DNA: TGTGCCAGCAGTTACCAGGGGGACACCGGGGAGCTGTTTTTT
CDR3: CASSYQGDTGELFF

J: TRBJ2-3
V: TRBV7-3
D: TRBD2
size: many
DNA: TGTGCCAGCAGCCCCCTCCCCCTAGCGGGCACAGATACGCAGTATTTT
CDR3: CASSPLPLAGTDTQYF

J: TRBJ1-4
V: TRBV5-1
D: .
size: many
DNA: TGCGCCAGCAATTCGGGGACGGAAGAAAAACTGTTTTTT
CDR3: CASNSGTEEKLFF

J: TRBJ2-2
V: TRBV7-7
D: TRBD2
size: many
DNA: TGTGCTAGCAGATCCGGGACTAGCGGCACCGGGGAGCTGTTTTTT
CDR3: CASRSGTSGTGELFF

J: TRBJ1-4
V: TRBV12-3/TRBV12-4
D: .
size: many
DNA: TGTGCCAGCAGGCCGGGGGAAAACTTTAATGAAAAACTGTTTTTT
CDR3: CASRPGENFNEKLFF

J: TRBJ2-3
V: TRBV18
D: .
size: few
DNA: TGTGCCAGCTCACCACCGGCGGCAGCAGATACGCAGTATTTT
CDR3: CASSPPAAADTQYF

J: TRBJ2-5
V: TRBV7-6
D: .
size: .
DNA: TGTGCCAGCAGCTTTGGGGGGCGCGGGGAGACCCAGTACTTC
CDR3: CASSFGGRGETQYF

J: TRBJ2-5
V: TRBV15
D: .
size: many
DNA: TGTGCCACCAGCAGAGAAGAGGTCAGCAAAGAGACCCAGTACTTC
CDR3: CATSREEVSKETQYF

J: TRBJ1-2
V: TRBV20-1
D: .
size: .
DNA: TGCAGTGCTAGGACAGTATTAGATGGCTACACCTTC
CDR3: CSARTVLDGYTF

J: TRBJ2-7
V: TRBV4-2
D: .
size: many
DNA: TGTGCCAGCAGCCGTGGGTACGAGCAGTACTTC
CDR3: CASSRGYEQYF

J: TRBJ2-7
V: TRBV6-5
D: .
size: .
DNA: TGTGCCAGCACCGAACTAGGGGAGCACTACTTC
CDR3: CASTELGEHYF

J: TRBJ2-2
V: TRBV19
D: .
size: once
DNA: TGTGCCAGTAGTACTCCCGCGGGGAGGAACACCGGGGAGCTGTTTTTT
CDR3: CASSTPAGRNTGELFF

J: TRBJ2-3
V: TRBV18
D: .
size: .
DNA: TGTGCCAGCTCCCCCAGATCAGATACGCAGTATTTT
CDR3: CASSPRSDTQYF

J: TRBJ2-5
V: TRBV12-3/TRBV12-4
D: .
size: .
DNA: TGTGCCAGCAGTTTCGGCGGGGAAGGGACCCAGTACTTC
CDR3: CASSFGGEGTQYF

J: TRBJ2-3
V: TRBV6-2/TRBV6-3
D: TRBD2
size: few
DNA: TGTGCCAGCCGACTAGCGGAAGGCCGTGGTACGCAGTATTTT
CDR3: CASRLAEGRGTQYF

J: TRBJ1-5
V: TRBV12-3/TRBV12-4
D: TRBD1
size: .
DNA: TGTGCCAGCAGTCAGACAGGGGGTGGAGGTCAGCCCCGGCATTTT
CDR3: CASSQTGGGGQPRHF